The 19 T cell receptor beta chains below were found in one sample sequenced in a study of cytomegalovirus exposure and HLA in healthy donors. Method: immunoSEQ multiplex PCR; TCRdb's copy keeps in-frame clones and lacks some. The data show 200,000 to 250,000 clones, around 87% seen once. Input material: PBMCs. These TCRs come from a young woman in good health and CMV-seropositive.

The V call is TRBV27, the J call TRBJ1-5; 7 bases line up with TRBD1. This CDR3 region has 15 residues. Per the germline V gene, CDR1 is MNHEY and CDR2 is SMNVEV (reference sequence). Germline trimming cut 4 bases from V and 5 bases from J; bases unmatched to any gene: 8. The CDR3 here is CASSSLQGNYQPQHF. The CDR3 DNA reads TGTGCCAGCAGTTCGTTACAGGGGAACTATCAGCCCCAGCATTTT.

The chain joins TRBV7-8 to TRBJ2-3; tentatively, D is TRBD1 (6 bases). Trimming stripped 9 bases from V and 0 bases from J, with 13 bases between. The CDR3 extends over 14 amino acids. Per germline, CDR1 SGHVS and CDR2 FQNEAQ. The CDR3 DNA is TGTGCCAGTACTACAGGGTTTAGCACAGATACGCAGTATTTT. It codes for CASTTGFSTDTQYF.

The rearrangement joins TRBV5-4 to TRBJ2-7; 7 bases align to TRBD1. This CDR3 has 15 amino acids. CDR1 and CDR2 (germline): SGHNT, YYREEE (reference sequence). V dropped 5 bases and J dropped 7; count of bases not matched to a gene: 15. The CDR3 reads CASSHTTGKMGEQYF. The CDR3 DNA reads TGTGCCAGCAGTCACACGACAGGGAAAATGGGAGAGCAGTACTTC.

The genes are TRBV29-1 and TRBJ1-2; 7 nucleotides align to TRBD1. Trimming at V came to 4 bases and at J to 4 bases, leaving 9 bases not matched to a gene. CDR3 length: 14 amino acids. Germline V gene data show CDR1 as SQVTM and CDR2 as ANQGSEA. CDR3 loop: CSVVAQGVSYGYTF. The CDR3 DNA sequence: TGCAGCGTTGTTGCCCAGGGGGTTTCCTATGGCTACACCTTC. Based on the CDR3 plus reference TRBV29-1 and TRBJ1-2, the full variable domain is SAVISQKPSRDICQRGTSLTIQCQVDSQVTMMFWYRQQPGQSLTLIATANQGSEATYESGFVIDKFPISRPNLTFSTLTVSNMSPEDSSIYLCSVVAQGVSYGYTFGSGTRLTVV.

This chain uses TRBV4-1 with TRBJ1-3, with a tentative D call TRBD1 (5 bases). The germline CDR1 and CDR2 sequences are MGHRA and YSYEKL. The CDR3 runs 15 residues. Trimming cost V 3 bases and J 2 bases, with 11 bases left between them. The CDR3 protein is CASSHGAGAGNTIYF. The CDR3, as DNA: TGCGCCAGCAGCCACGGCGCGGGGGCTGGAAACACCATATATTTT.

This clone was detected once. The chain's CDR3 is CASSVSPRDSESDTIYF. CDR3 bases: TGTGCCAGCAGCGTATCCCCTCGGGACAGTGAAAGCGACACCATATATTTT. The chain uses TRBV9 and TRBJ1-3, with 7 nucleotides matching TRBD1. The J segment lost 8 bases and the V segment lost 1 base, leaving 15 bases of the junction unmatched. This CDR3 spans 17 amino acids. Per the germline V gene, CDR1 is SGDLS and CDR2 is YYNGEE.

The chain combines TRBV5-1 with TRBJ2-1, with D perhaps matching TRBD1 (7 bases). Germline V lookup: CDR1 SGHRS, CDR2 YFSETQ. V was shortened by 3 bases and J by 6 bases, with 13 bases between the two germline ends. This CDR3 contains 14 residues. The CDR3 bases are TGCGCCAGCAGCTCAGGGGGGCTAGGCAATGAGCAGTTCTTC. It is translated as CASSSGGLGNEQFF.

The chain has TRBV7-9 and TRBJ1-1; TRBD1 agrees at 10 bases. There are 16 residues in the CDR3. The trim removed 1 base at V and 5 bases at J, leaving 7 bases unmatched. The V gene's germline CDR1 is SEHNR and CDR2 FQNEAQ (reference sequence). The CDR3 coding sequence is TGTGCCAGCAGCTTAGGACAGGGGGCGAGAAAAACTGAAGCTTTCTTT. Translation gives CASSLGQGARKTEAFF. The full variable domain, in which reference TRBV7-9 and TRBJ1-1 provide the parts outside the CDR3, is DTGVSQNPRHKITKRGQNVTFRCDPISEHNRLYWYRQTLGQGPEFLTYFQNEAQLEKSRLLSDRFSAERPKGSFSTLEIQRTEQGDSAMYLCASSLGQGARKTEAFFGQGTRLTVV.

The V gene is TRBV27, the J gene TRBJ1-2; possibly TRBD1 for D (6 bases). Germline V gene sequence: CDR1 MNHEY, CDR2 SMNVEV (reference sequence). V was clipped by 2 bases and J by 8 bases, with 12 bases between them. The CDR3 extends over 13 amino acids. Here the CDR3 DNA reads TGTGCCAGCAGTTTAAGCAGGGGAGGGGGCTACACCTTC. Translated: CASSLSRGGGYTF.

The CDR3 loop reads CASTLVGGTQPQHF. In DNA, the CDR3 is TGTGCCAGTACCCTAGTTGGGGGGACTCAGCCCCAGCATTTT. This chain connects TRBV19 to TRBJ1-5, with D possibly being TRBD1 (5 bases). The CDR3 spans 14 residues. Trimming took 7 bases from V and 6 from J, leaving 16 bases between them. CDR1 is LNHDA and CDR2 is SQIVND in the germline V gene (reference sequence).

In DNA, the CDR3 is TGTGCCAGCAGGGGGGGAGATTCGAATCAGCCCCAGCATTTT. Translated: CASRGGDSNQPQHF. The gene calls are TRBV7-8 and TRBJ1-5; D perhaps matches TRBD1 (5 bases). CDR3 length: 14 amino acids. Germline V gene data show CDR1 as SGHVS and CDR2 as FQNEAQ. V was shortened by 6 bases and J by 4 bases, with 13 bases between the two germline ends.

The gene calls are TRBV7-9 and TRBJ2-7; TRBD2 might be the D (5 bases). This CDR3 has 14 amino acids. The V gene lost 2 bases and the J gene lost 0 bases, with 8 bases spanning the gap. Germline V gene lookup returns CDR1 SEHNR and CDR2 FQNEAQ (reference sequence). The CDR3 loop is CASSLRGISYEQYF. The DNA of the CDR3 is TGTGCCAGCAGCTTACGAGGGATCTCCTACGAGCAGTACTTC. Using reference TRBV7-9 and TRBJ2-7 for the parts outside the CDR3, the full variable domain is DTGVSQNPRHKITKRGQNVTFRCDPISEHNRLYWYRQTLGQGPEFLTYFQNEAQLEKSRLLSDRFSAERPKGSFSTLEIQRTEQGDSAMYLCASSLRGISYEQYFGPGTRLTVT.

This rearrangement joins TRBV27 to TRBJ2-7; 7 bases fit TRBD2. The CDR3 runs 17 residues. Germline loops: CDR1 MNHEY, CDR2 SMNVEV (reference sequence). After removal of 5 bases from V and 5 bases from J, the junction contained 18 bases not matched to a gene. CDR3 coding DNA: TGTGCCAGCAGTCCCTCTCTTGGGCGGGAGAATGCCCACGAGCAGTACTTC. It yields the protein CASSPSLGRENAHEQYF.

This clone was recorded at least ten times. CDR3: CASSWTVHEQYF. In DNA, the CDR3 is TGTGCCAGCAGTTGGACAGTCCACGAGCAGTACTTC. This sequence joins TRBV6-5 and TRBJ2-7, with TRBD1 as a possible D gene (6 bases). This CDR3 region has 12 residues. V shed 4 bases and J shed 5 bases, with 9 bases lying between them. Germline CDR1 MNHEY, CDR2 SVGAGI.

This chain uses TRBV7-6 with TRBJ1-5, with a weak D call TRBD1 (5 bases). Trimming removed 2 bases at V and 4 bases at J, with 12 bases between. Germline assignment: CDR1 SGHVS and CDR2 FNYEAQ. The CDR3 has 15 amino acids. The CDR3 DNA is TGTGCCAGCAGCTTAAGGGGTCAGATTAATCAGCCCCAGCATTTT. Amino acids: CASSLRGQINQPQHF.

The chain carries TRBV6-5 and TRBJ2-1; 8 bases match TRBD2. The junction had 11 bases not matched to a gene; V was cut back by 4 bases and J by 9 bases. This CDR3 is 15 amino acids long. Germline CDR1 and CDR2: MNHEY and SVGAGI. In nucleotides, the CDR3 is TGTGCCAGCAGTTCGTGGCGGGAGGTAAGGAGTGAGCAGTTCTTC. Protein product: CASSSWREVRSEQFF.

The genes are TRBV9 and TRBJ1-5, with 7 positions matching TRBD1. The CDR3 runs to 15 residues. J was trimmed by 3 bases and V by 4 bases; bases with no gene match: 7. Germline CDR1 and CDR2: SGDLS and YYNGEE. CDR3 amino acids: CASSSRDSPNQPQHF. The CDR3 DNA sequence: TGTGCCAGCAGCAGCCGGGACAGCCCCAATCAGCCCCAGCATTTT.

This clone was counted a single time. The chain joins TRBV7-9 to TRBJ2-5; a weak D match, TRBD2 (7 bases). V was cut by 1 base and J by 0 bases, with 18 bases left in between. The CDR3 loop spans 18 amino acids. Germline values: CDR1 SEHNR, CDR2 FQNEAQ (reference sequence). This chain's CDR3 is CASSLGFVGGGHQETQYF. The CDR3 DNA reads TGTGCCAGCAGCTTAGGGTTTGTGGGAGGGGGTCACCAAGAGACCCAGTACTTC.

The chain joins TRBV30 to TRBJ1-1, with 11 positions matching TRBD1. Trimming at V came to 4 bases and at J to 4 bases, leaving 5 bases not matched to a gene. CDR1 and CDR2 from the germline V gene are GTSNPN and SVGIG (reference sequence). The CDR3 extends over 14 amino acids. The CDR3 nucleotides read TGTGCCTGGACTTCGGGACAGGGGGGCACTGAAGCTTTCTTT. Amino acid sequence: CAWTSGQGGTEAFF. Full variable domain (outside the CDR3, taken from reference TRBV30 and TRBJ1-1): SQTIHQWPATLVQPVGSPLSLECTVEGTSNPNLYWYRQAAGRGLQLLFYSVGIGQISSEVPQNLSASRPQDRQFILSSKKLLLSDSGFYLCAWTSGQGGTEAFFGQGTRLTVV.